The 12 T cell receptor beta chains below all came from one sample that was sequenced in a study of blood T cell repertoires in COVID-19. The assay was immunoSEQ multiplex PCR, and TCRdb's table has in-frame clones only and misses some. The sample holds around 63,000 clones; approximately 89% are singletons and the top ten take roughly 6.6%. The material sequenced was peripheral blood. These TCRs come from a man aged 60-69 years with acute or convalescent COVID-19.

V gene TRBV18 combines with J gene TRBJ1-1; D may be TRBD1 (5 bases). The CDR3 consists of 16 residues. Germline CDR1 KGHSH, CDR2 LQKENI. Trimming removed 6 bases at V and 1 base at J, with 18 bases between. The CDR3 DNA is TGTGCCAGCTCCCCCCCCGGAGGGGTGAGGAACACTGAAGCTTTCTTT. Translation: CASSPPGGVRNTEAFF.

The table lists this clone with a count of one. V gene TRBV12-3 or TRBV12-4 combines with J gene TRBJ2-3, with D hard to call. This CDR3 comprises 12 residues. With 5 bases removed from V and 2 bases from J, the gap between germline ends came to 5 bases. In DNA, the CDR3 is TGTGCCAGCAGTCCCTCCACAGATACGCAGTATTTT. Translation gives CASSPSTDTQYF.

In its sample, this clone was seen once. The chain recombines TRBV7-2 with TRBJ2-1, with D tentatively TRBD1 (6 bases). The CDR3 is made up of 13 amino acids. Between the trimmed V and J ends, which lost 5 bases and 10 bases, there was a span of 15 bases. Germline loops: CDR1 SGHTA, CDR2 FQGNSA. CDR3 in amino acids: CASSPGQPAEQFF. CDR3 nucleotide sequence: TGTGCCAGCAGCCCCGGACAGCCCGCAGAGCAGTTCTTC.

The genes are TRBV7-6 and TRBJ2-7; D is possibly TRBD1 (5 bases). With 5 bases removed from V and 2 bases from J, the gap between germline ends came to 10 bases. The CDR3 totals 13 residues. Per the germline V gene, CDR1 is SGHVS and CDR2 is FNYEAQ. The CDR3 bases are TGTGCCAGCAGCCGAGGACAAGCCTACGAGCAGTACTTC. This gives the protein CASSRGQAYEQYF.

The rearrangement uses TRBV5-1 and TRBJ2-5; 14 positions agree with TRBD2. The CDR3 has 17 amino acids. Looked up from germline, CDR1 is SGHRS and CDR2 is YFSETQ. Germline trimming cut 4 bases from V and 4 bases from J; bases unmatched to any gene: 9. The CDR3 loop reads CASSVGLAGGIGETQYF. The CDR3 DNA is TGCGCCAGCAGCGTCGGACTAGCGGGGGGCATTGGAGAGACCCAGTACTTC.

The chain employs TRBV11-2 and TRBJ1-2; the match to TRBD1 covers 9 bases. This CDR3 spans 14 amino acids. Trimming at V came to 5 bases and at J to 7 bases, leaving 8 bases not matched to a gene. The germline V gene encodes CDR1 SGHAT and CDR2 FQNNGV. Written as DNA, the CDR3 is TGTGCCAGCAGCCCAGGGACAGGGTTTGGTGGCTACACCTTC. Amino acids: CASSPGTGFGGYTF.

CDR3 DNA: TGTGCCAGCAGCTTAGGCCAGGTGCCTGCCTACGAGCAGTACTTC. Translating it yields CASSLGQVPAYEQYF. V gene TRBV7-2 combines with J gene TRBJ2-7; D is ambiguous. The CDR3 contains 15 residues. Germline values: CDR1 SGHTA, CDR2 FQGNSA. Between the trimmed V and J ends, which lost 1 base and 2 bases, there was a span of 12 bases.

The chain combines TRBV7-2 with TRBJ2-5; 7 nucleotides match TRBD2. Per the germline V gene, CDR1 is SGHTA and CDR2 is FQGNSA. This CDR3 has 16 amino acids. V shed 0 bases, J shed 2 bases, and the junction held 6 bases outside the gene matches. The CDR3 DNA is TGTGCCAGCAGCTTAGCGGGGCGGGGGATACAAGAGACCCAGTACTTC. Translating gives CASSLAGRGIQETQYF.

In its sample, this clone was seen a few times. The V and J genes are TRBV9 and TRBJ2-2; 9 bases fit TRBD1. The junction had 7 bases not matched to a gene; V was cut back by 3 bases and J by 4 bases. The length of the CDR3 is 16 residues. CDR1 is SGDLS and CDR2 is YYNGEE in the germline V gene. Here the CDR3 reads CASSAMDRGRTGELFF. In DNA, the CDR3 is TGTGCCAGCAGCGCCATGGACAGGGGACGCACCGGGGAGCTGTTTTTT.

The chain recombines TRBV24-1 with TRBJ1-1, with 8 positions matching TRBD1. Germline trimming cut 8 bases from V and 2 bases from J; bases unmatched to any gene: 9. CDR3 size: 15 residues. The germline gives CDR1 KGHDR, CDR2 SFDVKD. The chain's CDR3 is CATTGPGTGNTEAFF. The CDR3 bases are TGTGCCACCACTGGTCCCGGGACAGGTAACACTGAAGCTTTCTTT.

V and J are TRBV19 and TRBJ1-5; no definite D call. CDR1 is LNHDA, CDR2 SQIVND, per germline (reference sequence). The CDR3 runs to 16 residues. The ends were cut back, 8 bases at V and 0 bases at J, with 17 bases in the middle. CDR3: CASAPGPSYSNQPQHF. In DNA form, the CDR3 reads TGTGCCAGTGCCCCGGGTCCTTCCTATAGCAATCAGCCCCAGCATTTT. Variable domain in full (rest from reference TRBV19 and TRBJ1-5): DGGITQSPKYLFRKEGQNVTLSCEQNLNHDAMYWYRQDPGQGLRLIYYSQIVNDFQKGDIAEGYSVSREKKESFPLTVTSAQKNPTAFYLCASAPGPSYSNQPQHFGDGTRLSIL.

The rearrangement uses TRBV7-2 and TRBJ1-4; D gene unclear. The CDR3 length is 15 residues. Between the trimmed V and J ends, which lost 0 bases and 4 bases, there was a span of 9 bases. Germline assignment: CDR1 SGHTA and CDR2 FQGNSA. CDR3 in amino acids: CASSLARRSNEKLFF. The CDR3 nucleotides read TGTGCCAGCAGCTTAGCTAGGAGGAGTAATGAAAAACTGTTTTTT.